This TCR beta chain came from a study of CD8 T cells in ankylosing spondylitis. Findings and caveats of the study: Some motif variants had been reported before (in reactive arthritis synovial fluid and blood).

Turning to this clonotype: What it recognizes is unknown.

The authors made TCR beta libraries by quantitative 5'-RACE with molecular barcodes. TCRdb called the 5' RACE reads again in MiXCR, with one record for every CDR3 protein. This sample has approximately 150,000 distinct CDR3 sequences, with roughly 31% found just once. CDR1 is LGHDT and CDR2 is YNNKEL in the germline V gene (reference sequence). Between the trimmed V and J ends, which lost 4 bases and 4 bases, there was a span of 10 bases. The CDR3 covers 14 residues. The chain recombines TRBV3-1 with TRBJ2-2; maybe TRBD2 (6 bases). Sample: synovial fluid, either unsorted or a sorted T cell fraction (not recorded which). The clonotype was recovered from a male donor with ankylosing spondylitis. This chain's CDR3 is CASSRDWTTGELFF. The CDR3 nucleotides read TGTGCCAGCAGCCGGGACTGGACCACCGGGGAGCTGTTTTTT.